These 19 T cell receptor beta chains were all obtained from the same sample, sequenced in a study of cytomegalovirus exposure and HLA in healthy donors. A multiplex PCR was run with 60 Vbeta primers and 13 Jbeta primers. The protocol was immunoSEQ multiplex PCR, while the TCRdb copy is restricted to in-frame clones and leaves out a portion. The sample holds under 300,000 clones; around 80% are singletons and the top ten take about 7.5%. Material: PBMCs. These receptors were taken from a woman in her sixties in good health and CMV-seropositive.

This clone was seen only once. This chain uses TRBV19 with TRBJ2-1; D ambiguous. Germline values: CDR1 LNHDA, CDR2 SQIVND (reference sequence). The CDR3 is 15 amino acids. V was shortened by 0 bases and J by 0 bases, with 6 bases between the two germline ends. The CDR3, as DNA: TGTGCCAGTAGTATAGAGCTGAGCTCCTACAATGAGCAGTTCTTC. Translation: CASSIELSSYNEQFF.

A single count supports this clone. This chain connects TRBV29-1 to TRBJ2-1, with D perhaps TRBD1 (6 bases). Per the germline V gene, CDR1 is SQVTM and CDR2 is ANQGSEA. The length of the CDR3 is 15 residues. Trimming pared 3 bases from V and 2 bases from J, leaving 14 bases between. CDR3 DNA sequence: TGCAGCGTTGAGGGGACACCCGGGACCTACAATGAGCAGTTCTTC. It specifies CSVEGTPGTYNEQFF.

The CDR3 nucleotides read TGTGCCAGTAGTATGGGACTAGCGGGAATGCTAACGACCCAGTACTTC. It yields the protein CASSMGLAGMLTTQYF. This chain uses TRBV19 with TRBJ2-5; TRBD2 aligns across 13 bases. CDR3 length equals 16 residues. J was trimmed by 7 bases and V by 3 bases; bases with no gene match: 8. CDR1 is LNHDA and CDR2 is SQIVND in the germline V gene (reference sequence). Using reference TRBV19 and TRBJ2-5 for the parts outside the CDR3, the full variable domain is DGGITQSPKYLFRKEGQNVTLSCEQNLNHDAMYWYRQDPGQGLRLIYYSQIVNDFQKGDIAEGYSVSREKKESFPLTVTSAQKNPTAFYLCASSMGLAGMLTTQYFGPGTRLLVL.

On this clone: Other DNA sequences in this sample translate to the same CDR3. The V call is TRBV5-4, the J call TRBJ2-7; the match to TRBD2 covers 12 bases. Germline V gives CDR1 SGHNT, CDR2 YYREEE (reference sequence). The CDR3 is made up of 15 amino acids. With V trimmed by 3 bases and J by 2 bases, 3 bases remained unmatched. This CDR3 is CASSSGLAGPYEQYF. The CDR3 coding sequence is TGTGCCAGCAGCTCGGGACTAGCGGGTCCCTACGAGCAGTACTTC.

The V gene is TRBV5-4, the J gene TRBJ1-1, with 8 bases lining up with TRBD1. V shed 3 bases and J 5 bases; nucleotides not matched to a gene: 9. Germline V CDR1 and CDR2: SGHNT, YYREEE (reference sequence). The CDR3 length is 15 residues. The CDR3 nucleotides are TGTGCCAGCAGCTCAGCATTTGACAGGGGAACTGAAGCTTTCTTT. Translated: CASSSAFDRGTEAFF. The variable domain in full, with the rest retrieved from reference TRBV5-4 and TRBJ1-1, is ETGVTQSPTHLIKTRGQQVTLRCSSQSGHNTVSWYQQALGQGPQFIFQYYREEENGRGNFPPRFSGLQFPNYSSELNVNALELDDSALYLCASSSAFDRGTEAFFGQGTRLTVV.

The chain recombines TRBV5-6 with TRBJ2-2, with D uncertain. The CDR3 consists of 14 residues. CDR1 is SGHDT and CDR2 is YYEEEE in the germline V gene. V was pared by 5 bases and J by 1 base, with 9 bases between. The DNA of the CDR3 is TGTGCCAGCAGTTTGAATAAGAACACCGGGGAGCTGTTTTTT. It yields the protein CASSLNKNTGELFF.

Remarks on this clone: A junction end diverges from the germline sequence, so it may reflect a read error. DNA of the CDR3: TGTGCCAGCAGCTTGCTTGGAAGCACTAAAGCTTTCTTT. The encoded protein is CASSLLGSTKAFF. The chain has TRBV5-6 and TRBJ1-1; D unclear. The germline gives CDR1 SGHDT, CDR2 YYEEEE. The CDR3 is made up of 13 amino acids.

The rearrangement joins TRBV29-1 to TRBJ2-5, with D maybe TRBD2 (8 bases). This CDR3 contains 22 residues. Trimming shortened V by 3 bases and J by 4 bases, and 39 bases separated the two germline ends. Germline CDR1 and CDR2: SQVTM and ANQGSEA. The CDR3 coding sequence is TGCAGCGTTGAGTTTCGGGAGGGGGCCCTCAGGGATATAAGCGGGGGCCGAGAGACCCAGTACTTC. Its translation: CSVEFREGALRDISGGRETQYF.

The chain joins TRBV7-9 to TRBJ2-7; D uncertain. Per the germline V gene, CDR1 is SEHNR and CDR2 is FQNEAQ (reference sequence). The CDR3 is 14 residues long. Trimming stripped 1 base from V and 0 bases from J, with 7 bases between. CDR3 in DNA: TGTGCCAGCAGCTTAGGGGCTGACTCCTACGAGCAGTACTTC. Amino acids: CASSLGADSYEQYF.

This chain joins TRBV19 and TRBJ2-1; D gene uncertain. The CDR3 totals 15 residues. Trimming pared 3 bases from V and 3 bases from J, leaving 12 bases between. CDR1 and CDR2 from the germline V gene are LNHDA and SQIVND (reference sequence). The CDR3 nucleotides are TGTGCCAGTAGTATCCCCGGCCCTAGCTACAATGAGCAGTTCTTC. This gives the protein CASSIPGPSYNEQFF. Drawing the rest from reference TRBV19 and TRBJ2-1, the complete variable domain is DGGITQSPKYLFRKEGQNVTLSCEQNLNHDAMYWYRQDPGQGLRLIYYSQIVNDFQKGDIAEGYSVSREKKESFPLTVTSAQKNPTAFYLCASSIPGPSYNEQFFGPGTRLTVL.

This chain joins TRBV2 and TRBJ1-2, with unresolved D. Germline V CDR1 and CDR2: SNHLY, FYNNEI. This CDR3 contains 13 residues. V shed 3 bases and J shed 4 bases, with 9 bases lying between them. This chain's CDR3 is CASSDAGIYGYTF. The DNA of the CDR3 is TGTGCCAGCAGTGACGCGGGAATCTATGGCTACACCTTC.

CDR3: CASSQDSYEQYF. The DNA of the CDR3 is TGTGCCAGCAGCCAGGACTCCTACGAGCAGTACTTC. The rearrangement uses TRBV2 and TRBJ2-7, with D unclear. In germline, CDR1 is SNHLY, CDR2 FYNNEI. This CDR3 region has 12 residues. Deletions cut 6 bases from V and 0 bases from J, with 6 bases between.

V and J are TRBV9 and TRBJ2-2; D is possibly TRBD2 (6 bases). This CDR3 contains 14 residues. Between the trimmed V and J ends, which lost 0 bases and 8 bases, there was a span of 11 bases. Germline CDR1 and CDR2: SGDLS and YYNGEE. The CDR3 sequence: CASSVGGVTGELFF. DNA for the CDR3: TGTGCCAGCAGCGTAGGGGGGGTCACGGGGGAGCTGTTTTTT. The full variable domain, with the rest looked up from reference TRBV9 and TRBJ2-2, is DSGVTQTPKHLITATGQRVTLRCSPRSGDLSVYWYQQSLDQGLQFLIQYYNGEERAKGNILERFSAQQFPDLHSELNLSSLELGDSALYFCASSVGGVTGELFFGEGSRLTVL.

This rearrangement joins TRBV29-1 to TRBJ2-7; 12 positions match TRBD2. Germline V gene sequence: CDR1 SQVTM, CDR2 ANQGSEA. V was clipped by 3 bases and J by 5 bases; unmatched bases: 5. The CDR3 has 14 amino acids. In DNA, the CDR3 is TGCAGCGTTGAGCTAGCGGGAGGGCTCCACGAGCAGTACTTC. Its protein is CSVELAGGLHEQYF.

This sequence joins TRBV5-1 and TRBJ2-3; D gene unclear. Germline CDR1 is SGHRS and CDR2 is YFSETQ. The ends were cut back, 2 bases at V and 4 bases at J, with 8 bases in the middle. This CDR3 is built from 13 residues. CDR3: CASSFSEADTQYF. CDR3 nucleotides: TGCGCCAGCAGCTTTTCAGAGGCAGATACGCAGTATTTT.

The V call is TRBV2, the J call TRBJ1-2; the match to TRBD1 covers 10 bases. This CDR3 is 16 amino acids long. V lost 0 bases and J lost 1; bases outside the gene matches: 2. Germline CDR1 and CDR2: SNHLY and FYNNEI. CDR3: CASSEAGTGVNYGYTF. DNA for the CDR3: TGTGCCAGCAGTGAAGCCGGGACAGGGGTTAACTATGGCTACACCTTC. The entire variable domain, with the rest obtained from reference TRBV2 and TRBJ1-2, is as follows: EPEVTQTPSHQVTQMGQEVILRCVPISNHLYFYWYRQILGQKVEFLVSFYNNEISEKSEIFDDQFSVERPDGSNFTLKIRSTKLEDSAMYFCASSEAGTGVNYGYTFGSGTRLTVV.

J is TRBJ2-3 and V is TRBV7-2, with D uncertain. CDR3 length: 15 residues. V lost 6 bases, J lost 2 bases, and 15 bases lay in between. The germline V gene encodes CDR1 SGHTA and CDR2 FQGNSA. The CDR3 spells CASRLSRRPTDTQYF. In nucleotides, the CDR3 is TGTGCCAGCAGACTCTCGAGGCGACCCACAGATACGCAGTATTTT.

The chain recombines TRBV30 with TRBJ2-2; 11 bases agree with TRBD2. V lost 5 bases and J lost 0; bases outside the gene matches: 2. CDR1 and CDR2 (germline): GTSNPN, SVGIG (reference sequence). The CDR3 covers 15 residues. This chain's CDR3 is CAWLAGGANTGELFF. The CDR3, as DNA: TGTGCCTGGTTAGCGGGAGGGGCGAACACCGGGGAGCTGTTTTTT.

The chain employs TRBV5-4 and TRBJ2-7; no clear D. The ends were cut back, 0 bases at V and 1 base at J, with 5 bases in the middle. Germline V gene sequence: CDR1 SGHNT, CDR2 YYREEE (reference sequence). The CDR3 totals 13 residues. The CDR3 loop reads CASSLERSYEQYF. CDR3 DNA: TGTGCCAGCAGCTTGGAACGGTCCTACGAGCAGTACTTC.